This T cell receptor beta chain was sequenced during a study of chemoradiotherapy in HPV16-positive cancers. At the level of the study: Candidate HPV-specific T-cell clones and common TCR motifs came from functional assays in a couple of HPV16-positive patients. Study observations and caveats: Only a couple of HPV16-positive patients supplied the functional HPV-specificity definition. In HPV16-positive patients, HPV-responsive T-cell expansion tracked better recurrence-free survival. During treatment, candidate HPV-specific clones and E7-related motifs expanded in tumor.

On this clone: The antigen is undetermined.

Assay used: immunoSEQ multiplex PCR; TCRdb lists only in-frame clones, some missing. The data show roughly 20,000 clones, about four fifths seen once. The CDR3 is 10 residues long. Germline values: CDR1 DFQATT, CDR2 SNEGSKA (reference sequence). Trimming pared 6 bases from V and 5 bases from J, leaving 7 bases between. The V gene is TRBV20-1, the J gene TRBJ2-5; D remains unclear. The sequence was obtained from a human donor with HPV-associated anogenital cancer. Specimen: blood, collected from a patient who underwent chemoradiotherapy. CDR3 coding DNA: TGCAGTGCGAAGGATGAGACCCAGTACTTC. As protein: CSAKDETQYF.